This TCR beta chain is from a study of neoadjuvant anti-PD-1 for oral cavity cancer. General observations from the study: Higher pretreatment blood Treg/Th17 ratios correlated with higher pretreatment blood and lower post-treatment tumor TCRbeta clonality. Larger post-treatment preexisting tumor clones tracked with greater tumor shrinkage.

Patients were newly diagnosed with stage II-IVA oral cavity squamous cell carcinoma without prior systemic or radiation treatment. Cohort: HPV-negative, locally advanced oral cavity squamous cell carcinoma patients. This CDR3 spans 13 amino acids. Germline CDR1 reads KGHSY; CDR2 reads FQNENV. V lost 4 bases to trimming and J lost 4 bases, with 8 bases between them. Produced via immunoSEQ multiplex PCR; TCRdb's table is partial and in-frame only. The sample includes under 7,500 clones, roughly three fifths seen only once; the top ten take 7.5% to 9.5%. A note on this clone: What it binds is unknown.

The sequences come from tumor tissue, collected before nivolumab (anti-PD-1) treatment. The chain couples TRBV16 to TRBJ1-5; D unresolved. The TCR originated in a person aged 35 to 85 with oral cavity squamous cell carcinoma. Here the CDR3 DNA reads TGTGCCAGCAGCCCTATGCAAAATCAGCCCCAGCATTTT. Encoded protein: CASSPMQNQPQHF. Filled out from reference TRBV16 and TRBJ1-5, the complete variable domain reads GEEVAQTPKHLVRGEGQKAKLYCAPIKGHSYVFWYQQVLKNEFKFLISFQNENVFDETGMPKERFSAKCLPNSPCSLEIQATKLEDSAVYFCASSPMQNQPQHFGDGTRLSIL.